A few counts support the clone carrying this TCR beta chain. What it binds is unknown. This sample is part of a study of blood T cells in healthy people across ages. Using a J-beta primer mix together with a sample-barcoded 5' primer, a second PCR was run for about 6 to 11 cycles. Every molecule of cDNA carried a tag from a template-switch adaptor with 12 random nucleotides. TCRdb used MiXCR to reprocess the 5' RACE reads, holding one entry per CDR3 protein. The profile shows approximately 580,000 distinct CDR3 sequences, about 25% of them singletons. V gave up 1 base and J gave up 4 bases; unmatched junction bases: 4. Germline V CDR1 and CDR2: SGHTA, FQGNSA. The CDR3 loop spans 16 amino acids. Findings of the study overall: Diversity was estimated from one million T cells, and these estimates were considered underestimates.

These data were also filed under a second study, of T cells of mothers and their children.

Sequencing was carried out using blood. V gene TRBV7-2 combines with J gene TRBJ2-5; TRBD2 matches 12 bases. This TCR was recovered from a boy aged 5-17 years in good health. The CDR3 region has the DNA TGTGCCAGCAGCTTAGTGGCTAGCGGGGGGGGAGAGACCCAGTACTTC. It yields the protein CASSLVASGGGETQYF.